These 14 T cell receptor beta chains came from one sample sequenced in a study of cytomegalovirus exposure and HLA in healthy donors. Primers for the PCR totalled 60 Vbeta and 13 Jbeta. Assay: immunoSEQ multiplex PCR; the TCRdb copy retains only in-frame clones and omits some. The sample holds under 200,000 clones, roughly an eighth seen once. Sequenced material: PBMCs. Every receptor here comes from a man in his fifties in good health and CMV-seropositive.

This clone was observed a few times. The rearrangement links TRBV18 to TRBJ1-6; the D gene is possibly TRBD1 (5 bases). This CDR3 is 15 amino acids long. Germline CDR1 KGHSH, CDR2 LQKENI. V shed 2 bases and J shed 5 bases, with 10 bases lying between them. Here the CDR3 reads CASSPGAHNNSPLHF. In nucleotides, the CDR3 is TGTGCCAGCTCACCAGGGGCACACAATAATTCACCCCTCCACTTT.

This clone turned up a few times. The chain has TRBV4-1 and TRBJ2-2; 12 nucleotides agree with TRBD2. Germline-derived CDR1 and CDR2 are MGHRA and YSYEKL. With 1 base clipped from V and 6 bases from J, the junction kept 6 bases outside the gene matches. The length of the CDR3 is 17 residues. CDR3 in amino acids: CASSQVASGGAPGELFF. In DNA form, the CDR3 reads TGCGCCAGCAGCCAAGTCGCTAGCGGGGGGGCCCCCGGGGAGCTGTTTTTT.

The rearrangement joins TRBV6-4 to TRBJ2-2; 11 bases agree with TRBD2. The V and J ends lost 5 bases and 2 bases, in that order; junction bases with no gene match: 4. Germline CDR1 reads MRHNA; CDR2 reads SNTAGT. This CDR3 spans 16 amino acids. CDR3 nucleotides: TGTGCCAGCAGTCCACTAGCGGGGGAAAACACCGGGGAGCTGTTTTTT. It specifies CASSPLAGENTGELFF.

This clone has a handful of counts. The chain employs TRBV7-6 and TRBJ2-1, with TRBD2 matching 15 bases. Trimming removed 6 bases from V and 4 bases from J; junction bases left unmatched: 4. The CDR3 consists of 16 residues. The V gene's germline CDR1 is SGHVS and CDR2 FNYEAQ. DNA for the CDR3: TGTGCCAGCAGTCAAGGGACTAGCGGGGGGTACAATGAGCAGTTCTTC. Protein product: CASSQGTSGGYNEQFF.

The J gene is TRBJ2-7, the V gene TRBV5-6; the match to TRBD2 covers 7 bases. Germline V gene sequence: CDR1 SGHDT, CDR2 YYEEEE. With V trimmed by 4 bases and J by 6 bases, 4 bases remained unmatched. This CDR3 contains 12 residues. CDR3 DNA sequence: TGTGCCAGCAGCCCCCCGGGGGGCGAGCAGTACGTC. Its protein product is CASSPPGGEQYV.

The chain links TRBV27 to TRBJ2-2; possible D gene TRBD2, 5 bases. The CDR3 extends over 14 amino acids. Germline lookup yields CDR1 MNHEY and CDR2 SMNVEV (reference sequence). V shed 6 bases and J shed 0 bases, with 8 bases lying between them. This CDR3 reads CASRRASNTGELFF. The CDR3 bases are TGTGCCAGCAGGAGGGCTTCGAACACCGGGGAGCTGTTTTTT.

CDR3 residues: CASSLSGVSYEQYF. The CDR3 DNA is TGTGCCAGCAGCTTAAGCGGGGTCTCCTACGAGCAGTACTTC. The V call is TRBV5-7, the J call TRBJ2-7; TRBD2 matches 7 bases. TRBV5-7 is annotated as an ORF whose role is uncertain. V trimming: 2 bases; J trimming: 0 bases; junction bases outside the gene matches: 2. The CDR3 has 14 residues.

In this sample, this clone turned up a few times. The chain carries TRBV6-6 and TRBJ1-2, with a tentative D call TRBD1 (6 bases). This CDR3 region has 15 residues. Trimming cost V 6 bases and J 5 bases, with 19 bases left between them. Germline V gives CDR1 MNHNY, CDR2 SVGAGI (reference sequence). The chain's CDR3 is CASSLRMDSLYGYTF. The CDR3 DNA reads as TGTGCCAGCAGCCTGAGGATGGACAGCCTGTATGGCTACACCTTC.

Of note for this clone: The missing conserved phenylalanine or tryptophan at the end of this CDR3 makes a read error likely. CDR3: CASSPRFLRTGDSPLHL. CDR3 DNA sequence: TGTGCCAGCTCACCACGGTTCTTACGGACAGGGGACTCACCCCTCCACCTT. V usage is TRBV18 and J usage is TRBJ1-6, with 9 bases matching TRBD1. CDR3 size: 17 residues. V gave up 1 base and J gave up 10 bases; unmatched junction bases: 11. Per the germline V gene, CDR1 is KGHSH and CDR2 is LQKENI.

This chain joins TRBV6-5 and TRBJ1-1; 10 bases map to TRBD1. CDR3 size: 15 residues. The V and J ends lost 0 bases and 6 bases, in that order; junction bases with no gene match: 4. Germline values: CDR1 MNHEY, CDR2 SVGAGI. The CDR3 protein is CASSYSDRGRAEAFF. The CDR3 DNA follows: TGTGCCAGCAGTTACTCCGACAGGGGGCGGGCTGAAGCTTTCTTT.

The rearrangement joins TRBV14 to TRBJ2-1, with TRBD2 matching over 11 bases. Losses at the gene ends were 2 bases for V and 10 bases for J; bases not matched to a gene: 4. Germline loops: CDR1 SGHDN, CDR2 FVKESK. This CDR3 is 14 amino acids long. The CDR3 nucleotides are TGTGCCAGCAGCCAAACTAGCGGGAGTGGAGAGCAGTTCTTC. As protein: CASSQTSGSGEQFF.

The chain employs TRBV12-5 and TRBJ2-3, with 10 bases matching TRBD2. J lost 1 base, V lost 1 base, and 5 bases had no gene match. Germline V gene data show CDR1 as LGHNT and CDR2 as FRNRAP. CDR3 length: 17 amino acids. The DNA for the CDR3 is TGTGCTAGTGGTTTGGGTCTAACTAGCGGGGGCACAGATACGCAGTATTTT. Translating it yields CASGLGLTSGGTDTQYF.

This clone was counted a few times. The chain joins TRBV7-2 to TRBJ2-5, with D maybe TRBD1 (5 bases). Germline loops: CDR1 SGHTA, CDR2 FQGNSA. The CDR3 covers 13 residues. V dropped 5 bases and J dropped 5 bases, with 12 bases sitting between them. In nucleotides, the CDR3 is TGTGCCAGCAGCATGGGGCCACCGGAGACCCAGTACTTC. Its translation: CASSMGPPETQYF.

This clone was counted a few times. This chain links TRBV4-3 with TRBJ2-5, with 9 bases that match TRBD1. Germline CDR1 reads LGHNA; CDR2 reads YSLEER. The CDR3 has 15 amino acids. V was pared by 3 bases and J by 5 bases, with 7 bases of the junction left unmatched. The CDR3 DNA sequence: TGCGCCAGCAGCCAGGTGGACAGGGGAGGGGAGACCCAGTACTTC. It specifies CASSQVDRGGETQYF.